This TCR beta chain was identified in a study of shared clonotypes between healthy human individuals. Overall study results and limits: Enrolling few donors narrowed the genetic and exposure-history diversity that was represented.

The data were produced by immunoSEQ multiplex PCR, yet TCRdb's version contains in-frame clones alone and is incomplete. In the table there are 500,000 to 550,000 clones, roughly 95% of which are singletons. Germline assignment: CDR1 ENHRY and CDR2 SYGVKD. V gave up 7 bases and J gave up 3 bases; unmatched junction bases: 15. The CDR3 loop spans 19 amino acids. As concerns this clone: The antigen is undetermined.

The material sequenced was naive CD4+ T cells sorted from blood. The subset was: CD45RA+ positively selected. The chain employs TRBV10-3 and TRBJ2-1, with 13 nucleotides matching TRBD2. The sequence derives from a woman aged 30 to 39 in good health. The CDR3 region is CAINDLLGTSGVDYNEQFF. The CDR3 DNA follows: TGTGCCATCAATGACCTTTTAGGGACTAGCGGGGTTGACTACAATGAGCAGTTCTTC.